Listed below are T cell receptor beta chains from one sample, sequenced in a study of T cell responses to AZD1222 COVID-19 vaccine. Assay used: immunoSEQ multiplex PCR; TCRdb lists only in-frame clones, some missing. The repertoire holds just over 150,000 clones, with roughly 90% as singletons. Sequencing was performed on peripheral blood, taken 28 days after the second AZD1222 dose. The source of these receptors is an adult who received the AZD1222 COVID-19 vaccine. The CDR3 runs from the conserved cysteine through the conserved F or W. The order of the fields is CDR3 length, V gene, D gene, J gene, clone size, CDR3 DNA, CDR3 protein. A D gene is named only where the DNA matches it firmly. Some rows have no size entry. The others give once, few or many, or a class for an expanded clone.

14	TRBV18	-	TRBJ1-5	-	TGTGCCAGCTCAGGGTTGGGGGAGAATCAGCCCCAGCATTTT	CASSGLGENQPQHF
16	TRBV6-1	-	TRBJ2-2	-	TGTGCCAGCAGTGAACGCGCGAACGCGAACACCGGGGAGCTGTTTTTT	CASSERANANTGELFF
16	TRBV3-1/TRBV3-2	TRBD1	TRBJ2-5	once	TGTGCCAGCAGCCAAGTGATAGGACAGGGTCAAGAGACCCAGTACTTC	CASSQVIGQGQETQYF
13	TRBV15	-	TRBJ1-2	-	TGTGCCACCAGCAGAGATCATAACTATGGCTACACCTTC	CATSRDHNYGYTF
16	TRBV11-2	-	TRBJ2-6	-	TGTGCCAGCAGCTTACGAACAGGCTCTGGGGCCAACGTCCTGACTTTC	CASSLRTGSGANVLTF
14	TRBV5-1	-	TRBJ2-7	-	TGCGCCAGCACGGACGGGAGGGGGCGAGGCGAGCAGTACTTC	CASTDGRGRGEQYF
13	TRBV6-5	-	TRBJ2-7	-	TGTGCCAGCAGGGGGGCGGGGCGCTACGAGCAGTACTTC	CASRGAGRYEQYF
14	TRBV3-1/TRBV3-2	-	TRBJ1-1	-	TGTGCCAGCAGCGGAATTAATCAGGGGTCTGAAGCTTTCTTT	CASSGINQGSEAFF
16	TRBV10-3	-	TRBJ1-1	-	TGTGCCATCAGTGAGTCCGGGGAGGGGTGGGGCACTGAAGCTTTCTTT	CAISESGEGWGTEAFF
15	TRBV19	-	TRBJ1-5	-	TGTGCCAGCCAATCCCAGGACGGACTCAATCAGCCCCAGCATTTT	CASQSQDGLNQPQHF
14	TRBV5-4	-	TRBJ1-3	-	TGTGCCAGCAGCCCGGACAGTAACCAAAACACCATATATTTT	CASSPDSNQNTIYF
16	TRBV28	-	TRBJ2-1	once	TGTGCCAGCAATCCTCAGGGTCGACTTACCTACAATGAGCAGTTCTTC	CASNPQGRLTYNEQFF
17	TRBV7-9	-	TRBJ2-3	-	TGTGCCAGCAGCTTAGAGCCCAGGGACCTTCTCAGGGATACGCAGTATTTT	CASSLEPRDLLRDTQYF
15	TRBV2	-	TRBJ1-2	-	TGTGCCAGCAGTGATAAAGGACAGCGCTACTATGGCTACACCTTC	CASSDKGQRYYGYTF
13	TRBV19	TRBD1	TRBJ1-1	-	TGTGCCAGTAGAGAACAGGGGGCACCTGAAGCTTTCTTT	CASREQGAPEAFF
17	TRBV15	-	TRBJ2-4	-	TGTGCCACCAGCAGGGGGGGGGCAGGGCTAGCCAAAAACATTCAGTACTTC	CATSRGGAGLAKNIQYF
15	TRBV28	TRBD1	TRBJ1-3	-	TGTGCCAGCAACATCCAGGGGGCGCCTGGAAACACCATATATTTT	CASNIQGAPGNTIYF
19	TRBV11-2	TRBD2	TRBJ2-3	-	TGTGCCAGCAGCTTAAAGGGGGTAGTCCTAGCGGGGGATAAAGATACGCAGTATTTT	CASSLKGVVLAGDKDTQYF
14	TRBV30	TRBD1	TRBJ2-4	-	TGTGCCTGGAGGGGACAGGGAACCAAAAACATTCAGTACTTC	CAWRGQGTKNIQYF
13	TRBV28	TRBD1	TRBJ1-1	-	TGTGCCAGCAGCACAGACAGGGGCACTGAAGCTTTCTTT	CASSTDRGTEAFF
12	TRBV24-1	-	TRBJ2-1	-	TGTGCCACCTCTCTGGGGTACAATGAGCAGTTCTTC	CATSLGYNEQFF
17	TRBV30	TRBD2	TRBJ2-7	-	TGTGCCTGGAGTGTACGTCTAGCGGGGGGAGATGCCTACGAGCAGTACTTC	CAWSVRLAGGDAYEQYF
15	TRBV7-9	TRBD2	TRBJ2-7	-	TGTGCCAGCAGCTTAGGACTAGCGGGCTCCTACGAGCAGTACTTC	CASSLGLAGSYEQYF
14	TRBV7-9	-	TRBJ2-1	-	TGTGCCAGCAGTCATTCCCAGCTGTACAATGAGCAGTTCTTC	CASSHSQLYNEQFF
15	TRBV11-2	TRBD2	TRBJ2-7	few	TGTGCCAGCAGCTTAGAGGGGGGGAAAGGCTACGAGCAGTACTTC	CASSLEGGKGYEQYF
16	TRBV9	TRBD1	TRBJ1-6	-	TGTGCCAGCAGCGTAGATTTGACAGGGTTCAATTCACCCCTCCACTTT	CASSVDLTGFNSPLHF
14	TRBV6-6	-	TRBJ1-4	-	TGTGCCAGCGTAGAGGACCGAAGAAATGAAAAACTGTTTTTT	CASVEDRRNEKLFF
14	TRBV15	-	TRBJ1-4	-	TGTGCCACCAGCAGAGATTTCACAAATGAAAAACTGTTTTTT	CATSRDFTNEKLFF
13	TRBV9	-	TRBJ2-7	-	TGTGCCAGCAGCGGCGGGACTCACTACGAGCAGTACTTC	CASSGGTHYEQYF
15	TRBV29-1	-	TRBJ2-5	-	TGCAGCGCCGGGTCGGCGAGATTAGAACAAGAGACCCAGTACTTC	CSAGSARLEQETQYF
15	TRBV7-8	TRBD1	TRBJ1-2	-	TGTGCCAGCAGCCTCGCACCGGGACAGAGCTATGGCTACACCTTC	CASSLAPGQSYGYTF
15	TRBV7-9	-	TRBJ2-7	-	TGTGCCAGCAGCTTAGGATTAGGGGCCTCCTACGAGCAGTACTTC	CASSLGLGASYEQYF
15	TRBV19	-	TRBJ1-1	-	TGTGCCAGTAGTATTCGCCCTCAGGTCGGGACTGAAGCTTTCTTT	CASSIRPQVGTEAFF
14	TRBV27	TRBD1	TRBJ1-1	-	TGTGCCAGCAGTGGGGACAGGGGAGGAACTGAAGCTTTCTTT	CASSGDRGGTEAFF
16	TRBV5-1	TRBD2	TRBJ2-4	-	TGCGCCAGCAGCGACCGCCGGGGGGTAGCCAAAAACATTCAGTACTTC	CASSDRRGVAKNIQYF
15	TRBV9	TRBD1	TRBJ1-4	once	TGTGCCAGCAGCGCTTTACCGGGACAGTCTGAAAAACTGTTTTTT	CASSALPGQSEKLFF
14	TRBV5-6	-	TRBJ2-7	-	TGTGCCAGCAGCCCGGACTTCAAGGCCTACGAGCAGTACTTC	CASSPDFKAYEQYF
15	TRBV30	TRBD2	TRBJ2-3	few	TGTGCCTGGAGTCAACTAGCGCTTAGCACAGATACGCAGTATTTT	CAWSQLALSTDTQYF
12	TRBV18	-	TRBJ1-1	-	TGTGCCAGCTCAGATAGGACGGTAGAAGCTTTCTTT	CASSDRTVEAFF
12	TRBV5-8	-	TRBJ2-1	once	TGTGCCAGCAGCTGGGAGTACAATGAGCAGTTCTTC	CASSWEYNEQFF
17	TRBV2	-	TRBJ1-1	-	TGTGCCAGCAGTGAAGCGCTTCGCAGGGTAGGTCGCACTGAAGCTTTCTTT	CASSEALRRVGRTEAFF